This entry lists 25 T cell receptor beta chains sequenced from one sample in a study of T cells in women clearing cervical HPV infection. Produced via immunoSEQ multiplex PCR; TCRdb's table is partial and in-frame only. This listing includes about 30,000 clones. Material: blood buffy coat. Source of these receptors: a woman aged 18 to 75 with a cervical HPV16 infection that either progressed to CIN3+ or cleared (not recorded which).

With respect to this clone: The observed sequence ends 3 residues before the CDR3 terminus, with the missing tail filled in from the germline J gene. The rearrangement joins TRBV4-1 to TRBJ1-1; D remains unclear. CDR1 and CDR2 (germline): MGHRA, YSYEKL. This CDR3 spans 14 amino acids. The ends were cut back, 4 bases at V and 0 bases at J, with 9 bases in the middle. The DNA read from the CDR3 is TGCGCCAGCAGCCTAGAACAGCTGAACACTGAA. Translation: CASSLEQLNTE. The whole CDR3 sequence reads CASSLEQLNTEAFF.

The CDR3 protein is CASSQVELFSSYNEQFF. The sequenced CDR3 bases are TGCGCCAGCAGCCAAGTAGAACTCTTTAGCTCCTACAATGAG. This chain uses TRBV4-1 with TRBJ2-1; D gene unclear. The read falls 3 residues short of the CDR3 end, and the missing part is taken from the germline J gene. CDR1 MGHRA and CDR2 YSYEKL come from the germline V gene. V shed 1 base and J shed 0 bases, with 13 bases lying between them. This CDR3 is 17 amino acids long.

Comment on this clone: The CDR3 is cut off 3 residues early in the read; its end comes from the germline J gene. The rearrangement joins TRBV4-2 to TRBJ1-4; D unresolved. Germline CDR1 is LGHNA and CDR2 is YNFKEQ. The CDR3 runs 15 residues. V shed 0 bases and J shed 5 bases, with 10 bases lying between them. The chain's CDR3 is CASSQDAQINEKLFF. The covered CDR3 bases are TGTGCCAGCAGCCAAGATGCACAGATAAATGAAAAA.

Worth noting for this clone: The read falls 3 residues short of the CDR3 end, and the missing part is taken from the germline J gene. The rearrangement joins TRBV30 to TRBJ2-7; 8 nucleotides line up with TRBD2. The CDR3 is made up of 14 amino acids. V shed 5 bases and J 1 base; nucleotides not matched to a gene: 7. The germline V gene encodes CDR1 GTSNPN and CDR2 SVGIG (reference sequence). The CDR3: CAWEDGGGSYEQYF. The sequenced part of the CDR3 DNA is TGTGCCTGGGAGGACGGGGGGGGATCCTACGAG.

To note about this clone: The read ends 3 residues shy of where the CDR3 ends; the end is completed using the germline J gene. The chain combines TRBV6-2 or TRBV6-3 with TRBJ2-1; 8 bases align to TRBD2. The V and J ends lost 4 bases and 9 bases, in that order; junction bases with no gene match: 5. This CDR3 has 13 residues. Germline CDR1 is MNHEY and CDR2 is SVGEGT. The DNA read from the CDR3 is TGTGCCAGCAGTTGGACTAGCAGGAGTGAG. This sequence encodes CASSWTSRSE. From start to end, the CDR3 is CASSWTSRSEQFF.

To note about this clone: The read stops 3 residues short of the end of the CDR3; the missing end is completed from the germline J gene. The V gene is TRBV29-1, the J gene TRBJ2-3; D remains unclear. V lost 5 bases to trimming and J lost 0 bases, with 3 bases between them. The CDR3 loop spans 11 amino acids. The germline CDR1 and CDR2 sequences are SQVTM and ANQGSEA. CDR3 DNA (partial): TGCAGCGTTACTAGCACAGATACG. Residues: CSVTSTDT. The whole CDR3 region reads CSVTSTDTQYF.

Regarding this clone: The read gets to within 3 residues of the CDR3 end, and the germline J gene fills in the rest. V usage is TRBV23-1 and J usage is TRBJ2-7; 8 positions agree with TRBD1. TRBV23-1 is identified as an open reading frame with a role that is uncertain. This CDR3 has 20 residues. Germline trimming cut 0 bases from V and 0 bases from J; bases unmatched to any gene: 16. The sequenced CDR3 bases are TGCGCCAGCAGTCAATCGATCAGGGCCAGGGGGCTAACGTTCTCCTACGAG. Amino acid sequence: CASSQSIRARGLTFSYE. The CDR3, in full, reads CASSQSIRARGLTFSYEQYF.

In the case of this clone: The read falls 3 residues short of the CDR3 end, and the missing part is taken from the germline J gene. The V and J genes are TRBV30 and TRBJ2-1; 14 bases line up with TRBD2. V dropped 3 bases and J dropped 7; count of bases not matched to a gene: 8. The CDR3 consists of 16 residues. From germline, CDR1 is GTSNPN and CDR2 SVGIG (reference sequence). CDR3 sequence: CAWRSRLAGGPNEQFF. Partial CDR3 DNA: TGTGCCTGGAGGTCTAGACTAGCGGGAGGGCCAAATGAG.

Concerning this clone: With the read ending 3 residues before the CDR3 end, the germline J gene is used to fill in that end. Other DNA sequences in this sample translate to the same CDR3. The chain couples TRBV19 to TRBJ1-3, with D unresolved. Germline CDR1 is LNHDA and CDR2 is SQIVND (reference sequence). V was clipped by 3 bases and J by 4 bases, with 16 bases between them. This CDR3 comprises 16 residues. The CDR3 spells CASSILEATGGNTIYF. The sequenced CDR3 bases are TGTGCCAGTAGTATCTTGGAGGCAACCGGGGGAAACACC. Supplemented by reference TRBV19 and TRBJ1-3, the full variable domain reads DGGITQSPKYLFRKEGQNVTLSCEQNLNHDAMYWYRQDPGQGLRLIYYSQIVNDFQKGDIAEGYSVSREKKESFPLTVTSAQKNPTAFYLCASSILEATGGNTIYFGEGSWLTVV.

Worth noting for this clone: The sequenced fragment ends 3 residues before the CDR3 boundary, so the rest is inferred from the germline J gene. The chain carries TRBV20-1 and TRBJ2-1; perhaps TRBD2 as D (5 bases). Germline CDR1 reads DFQATT; CDR2 reads SNEGSKA (reference sequence). Trimming left V 1 base short and J 1 base short, with 11 bases between. CDR3 length: 15 amino acids. The covered CDR3 bases are TGCAGTGCTAGAGGGACTTTTGGGTCCTACAATGAG. Its translation: CSARGTFGSYNE. The CDR3 as a whole reads CSARGTFGSYNEQFF.

CDR3 protein: CASSLAGLQETQYF. The part of the CDR3 DNA that was read is TGTGCCAGCAGCTTGGCGGGGTTGCAAGAGACG. J is TRBJ2-3 and V is TRBV5-5, with D possibly TRBD2 on 5 matching bases. The read terminates 3 residues before the CDR3 end, so the remaining end is supplied by the germline J gene. The CDR3 extends over 14 amino acids. CDR1 and CDR2 from the germline V gene are SGHKS and YYEKEE (reference sequence).

Notes on this clone: The read ends 3 residues shy of where the CDR3 ends; the end is completed using the germline J gene. The chain links TRBV5-4 to TRBJ2-3; tentatively, D is TRBD2 (5 bases). Between the trimmed V and J ends, which lost 1 base and 2 bases, there was a span of 11 bases. This CDR3 spans 15 amino acids. Germline-derived CDR1 and CDR2 are SGHNT and YYREEE (reference sequence). CDR3 loop: CASSLSAGDTDTQYF. The CDR3 DNA, read in part, is TGTGCCAGCAGCTTGTCGGCGGGTGACACAGATACG.

In the case of this clone: With the read ending 3 residues before the CDR3 end, the germline J gene is used to fill in that end. The chain is built from TRBV7-2 and TRBJ1-1; D may be TRBD1 (6 bases). The CDR3 is made up of 14 amino acids. V was shortened by 5 bases and J by 2 bases, with 12 bases between the two germline ends. Germline values: CDR1 SGHTA, CDR2 FQGNSA. The CDR3 loop is CASSPGATNTEAFF. CDR3 DNA (partial): TGTGCCAGCAGCCCAGGGGCCACCAACACTGAA.

Concerning this clone: The CDR3 goes on 3 residues after the read ends, and that part is filled in from the germline J gene. The chain uses TRBV7-9 and TRBJ2-1, with D tentatively TRBD2 (5 bases). CDR3 length: 14 amino acids. Trimming removed 4 bases from V and 6 bases from J, with 13 bases in between. Germline values: CDR1 SEHNR, CDR2 FQNEAQ (reference sequence). This CDR3 reads CASSSDWKANEQFF. The sequenced part of the CDR3 DNA is TGTGCCAGCAGCTCGGACTGGAAAGCCAATGAG.

The CDR3 sequence is CASSPGTADTQYF. The sequenced part of the CDR3 DNA is TGTGCCAGCTCGCCCGGGACAGCAGATACG. The chain is built from TRBV18 and TRBJ2-3; TRBD1 aligns across 7 bases. The DNA ends 3 residues before the CDR3 does, and the rest of the CDR3 is filled in from the germline J gene. V trimming: 6 bases; J trimming: 4 bases; junction bases outside the gene matches: 4. The CDR3 is made up of 13 amino acids. Germline CDR1 and CDR2: KGHSH and LQKENI.

Of note for this clone: Coverage ceases 3 residues before the CDR3 finishes, and the germline J gene fills in the end. The chain uses TRBV30 and TRBJ2-2; D unclear. Germline V gene data show CDR1 as GTSNPN and CDR2 as SVGIG (reference sequence). The CDR3 spans 13 residues. The CDR3 sequence: CAWSEGSNSPLFF. The part of the CDR3 DNA that was read is TGTGCCTGGAGTGAGGGCAGCAATTCACCG.

Note on this clone: The CDR3 goes on 3 residues after the read ends, and that part is filled in from the germline J gene. The rearrangement uses TRBV2 and TRBJ2-5, with 12 bases matching TRBD2. Germline lookup yields CDR1 SNHLY and CDR2 FYNNEI. This CDR3 has 16 amino acids. Trimming at V came to 6 bases and at J to 2 bases, leaving 7 bases not matched to a gene. The sequenced part of the CDR3 DNA is TGTGCCAGCAGCCGCGGACTAGCGGGACATCAAGAGACC. Protein product: CASSRGLAGHQET. The entire CDR3 is CASSRGLAGHQETQYF.

With respect to this clone: The CDR3 end is not reached by the read, which stops 3 residues before it; the germline J gene fills it in. The genes are TRBV2 and TRBJ1-2; D is undetermined. V shed 6 bases and J shed 3 bases, with 8 bases lying between them. This CDR3 is 12 amino acids long. CDR1 and CDR2 from the germline V gene are SNHLY and FYNNEI. The CDR3 sequence: CASRRDYYGYTF. The sequenced CDR3 bases are TGTGCCAGCAGGCGTGATTACTATGGC.

To note about this clone: The sequence runs out 3 residues before the end of the CDR3; the remainder is reconstructed from the germline J gene. The chain links TRBV5-1 to TRBJ2-1, with a possible D match to TRBD2 (5 bases). Germline V CDR1 and CDR2: SGHRS, YFSETQ. The CDR3 sequence is 14 residues long. V was pared by 4 bases and J by 3 bases, with 11 bases between. The CDR3 loop is CASSPADNYNEQFF. CDR3 bases read: TGCGCCAGCAGCCCAGCGGATAACTACAATGAG.

Concerning this clone: The CDR3 goes on 3 residues after the read ends, and that part is filled in from the germline J gene. The gene calls are TRBV2 and TRBJ1-2; TRBD1 aligns across 7 bases. Germline CDR1 is SNHLY and CDR2 is FYNNEI. The CDR3 runs to 12 residues. CDR3 amino acids: CASSEPGQNYTF. CDR3 DNA (partial): TGTGCCAGCAGCGAGCCGGGACAGAAC.

Notes on this clone: The read is 3 residues too short to cover the CDR3 end, so that end is filled in from the germline J gene. This sequence joins TRBV5-6 and TRBJ1-1; D remains unclear. The CDR3 spans 13 residues. Trimming removed 1 base from V and 1 base from J, with 5 bases in between. CDR1 is SGHDT, CDR2 YYEEEE, per germline. CDR3 DNA (partial): TGTGCCAGCAGCTTGTCCAGGAACACTGAA. This gives the protein CASSLSRNTE. Given in full, the CDR3 is CASSLSRNTEAFF.

As for this clone: The read finishes 3 residues shy of the CDR3 end, and the germline J gene is used to complete it. The chain joins TRBV29-1 to TRBJ1-1; 10 bases match TRBD1. Losses at the gene ends were 7 bases for V and 5 bases for J; bases not matched to a gene: 13. Germline CDR1 is SQVTM and CDR2 is ANQGSEA. The CDR3 extends over 15 amino acids. The DNA read from the CDR3 is TGCAGCGGGTCCCGGGACAGGGGACGAGGAACTGAA. The encoded protein is CSGSRDRGRGTE. The whole CDR3 reads CSGSRDRGRGTEAFF.

The CDR3 bases that were read are TGTGCCTGGCAAAGAGGACAGGGGGTTTACGAG. Its protein is CAWQRGQGVYE. The whole CDR3 protein reads CAWQRGQGVYEQYF. J is TRBJ2-7 and V is TRBV30; 10 bases fit TRBD1. The missing CDR3 end, 3 residues past where the read stops, is filled in from the germline J gene. The germline V gene encodes CDR1 GTSNPN and CDR2 SVGIG (reference sequence). Trimming cost V 5 bases and J 4 bases; bases outside gene matches: 8. This CDR3 has 14 amino acids.

On this clone: The read gets to within 3 residues of the CDR3 end, and the germline J gene fills in the rest. This chain uses TRBV25-1 with TRBJ1-5; 9 bases fit TRBD1. The J segment lost 4 bases and the V segment lost 3 bases, leaving 7 bases of the junction unmatched. Germline V lookup: CDR1 MGHDK, CDR2 SYGVNS. The CDR3 totals 16 residues. The sequenced part of the CDR3 DNA is TGTGCCAGCAGTGATCGCGAGGGACAGGGTAATCAGCCC. As protein: CASSDREGQGNQP. The entire CDR3 protein reads CASSDREGQGNQPQHF. The full variable domain, completed using reference TRBV25-1 and TRBJ1-5, is EADIYQTPRYLVIGTGKKITLECSQTMGHDKMYWYQQDPGMELHLIHYSYGVNSTEKGDLSSESTVSRIRTEHFPLTLESARPSHTSQYLCASSDREGQGNQPQHFGDGTRLSIL.

On this clone: The read gets to within 3 residues of the CDR3 end, and the germline J gene fills in the rest. The J gene is TRBJ2-5, the V gene TRBV20-1; D is undetermined. Germline V gene sequence: CDR1 DFQATT, CDR2 SNEGSKA (reference sequence). The CDR3 spans 14 residues. Trimming cost V 0 bases and J 1 base, with 9 bases left between them. The CDR3 spells CSARDEGGQETQYF. CDR3 bases read: TGCAGTGCTAGAGATGAAGGCGGCCAAGAGACC.